These 22 T cell receptor beta chains were sequenced from one sample in a study of blood T cells in healthy people across ages. PCR was performed a second time for roughly 7 to 12 cycles using a sample-barcoded 5' primer and a J-beta primer mix. MiXCR was run by TCRdb on the 5' RACE reads, yielding one entry per CDR3 protein. The sample has about 1,000,000 distinct CDR3 sequences; 45% are singletons. The sample consisted of blood. The receptors stem from a woman aged 60 to 75 in good health.

This chain uses TRBV12-3 or TRBV12-4 with TRBJ2-3; D unresolved. The CDR3 spans 15 residues. Trimming took 6 bases from V and 2 from J, leaving 15 bases between them. Here the CDR3 reads CASSPTTFPTDTQYF. The DNA for the CDR3 is TGTGCCAGCAGCCCCACCACATTCCCCACAGATACGCAGTATTTT.

In this sample, this clonotype turned up once. The chain recombines TRBV7-9 with TRBJ2-7; D might be TRBD1 or TRBD2, each matching 5 bases. The CDR3 covers 16 residues. From germline, CDR1 is SEHNR and CDR2 FQNEAQ (reference sequence). Trimming stripped 5 bases from V and 6 bases from J, with 23 bases between. The CDR3 nucleotides are TGTGCCAGCAGCGCCAGCCGGGACCTTAAATTTCTCGAGCAGTACTTC. Its translation is CASSASRDLKFLEQYF.

Notes on this clonotype: One end of the junction is discordant with germline, which a read error may explain. This chain uses TRBV24-1 with TRBJ1-5, with D perhaps TRBD1 (6 bases). Germline assignment: CDR1 KGHDR and CDR2 SFDVKD. The CDR3 covers 14 residues. CDR3 sequence: CATSDPGDNQPQHF. DNA of the CDR3: TGTGCCACGAGTGACCCAGGGGACAATCAGCCCCAGCATTTT.

The chain joins TRBV5-1 to TRBJ2-5; D might be TRBD2 (6 bases). This CDR3 has 13 amino acids. Germline V gene data show CDR1 as SGHRS and CDR2 as YFSETQ. V was trimmed by 4 bases and J by 5 bases, leaving 12 bases between them. The CDR3 nucleotides read TGCGCCAGCAGCCGGAGGGGTGACGAGACCCAGTACTTC. It translates to CASSRRGDETQYF.

This clonotype was recorded at least ten times. V usage is TRBV7-8 and J usage is TRBJ1-5; 7 nucleotides match TRBD1. J was trimmed by 5 bases and V by 6 bases; bases with no gene match: 4. Germline CDR1 SGHVS, CDR2 FQNEAQ. The CDR3 totals 13 residues. The DNA for the CDR3 is TGTGCCAGCAGTCGAACAGGGGATCAGCCCCAGCATTTT. Its protein is CASSRTGDQPQHF.

The rearrangement joins TRBV5-1 to TRBJ2-3, with D perhaps TRBD1 or TRBD2 (6 bases each). V was pared by 5 bases and J by 6 bases, with 10 bases between. CDR1 SGHRS and CDR2 YFSETQ come from the germline V gene. CDR3 length: 12 amino acids. The CDR3 is CASRIGGDTQYF. The CDR3 nucleotides read TGCGCCAGCAGAATAGGGGGGGATACGCAGTATTTT.

This clonotype was seen ten or more times. This chain uses TRBV4-1 with TRBJ2-7; D is ambiguous. The CDR3 runs 14 residues. Per the germline V gene, CDR1 is MGHRA and CDR2 is YSYEKL. V dropped 1 base and J dropped 4 bases, with 11 bases sitting between them. CDR3 DNA: TGCGCCAGCAGCCAAGTGAGTACCCGATACGAGCAGTACTTC. Translating gives CASSQVSTRYEQYF.

The CDR3 DNA sequence: TGCGCCAGCAGCCAAGAAGAGGGTGGGACAGGGAACAATCAGCCCCAGCATTTT. Translated, it gives CASSQEEGGTGNNQPQHF. This rearrangement joins TRBV4-1 to TRBJ1-5; 9 nucleotides line up with TRBD1. Germline V CDR1 and CDR2: MGHRA, YSYEKL. Trimming at V came to 0 bases and at J to 3 bases, leaving 9 bases not matched to a gene. The CDR3 is made up of 18 amino acids.

The count of this clonotype is one. CDR3 sequence (DNA): TGCGCCAGCAGCTTGGAGGAACTAGCGGGACGAGCGAACACCGGGGAGCTGTTTTTT. Translated: CASSLEELAGRANTGELFF. The chain recombines TRBV5-1 with TRBJ2-2, with 10 bases fitting TRBD2. The V gene's germline CDR1 is SGHRS and CDR2 YFSETQ. This CDR3 spans 19 amino acids. V was clipped by 0 bases and J by 0 bases; unmatched bases: 8. Full variable domain (rest looked up from reference TRBV5-1 and TRBJ2-2): KAGVTQTPRYLIKTRGQQVTLSCSPISGHRSVSWYQQTPGQGLQFLFEYFSETQRNKGNFPGRFSGRQFSNSRSEMNVSTLELGDSALYLCASSLEELAGRANTGELFFGEGSRLTVL.

This clonotype has just a few counts. The chain employs TRBV29-1 and TRBJ2-1; tentatively, D is TRBD1 (8 bases). Germline CDR1 reads SQVTM; CDR2 reads ANQGSEA. The ends were cut back, 2 bases at V and 3 bases at J, with 17 bases in the middle. CDR3 length: 16 residues. In DNA form, the CDR3 reads TGCAGCGTTGAATCAGGGGGCGGGAGCGGCTACAATGAGCAGTTCTTC. Translation gives CSVESGGGSGYNEQFF.

This chain links TRBV6-6 with TRBJ1-2, with TRBD1 matching 7 bases. Germline V gene lookup returns CDR1 MNHNY and CDR2 SVGAGI (reference sequence). Trimming cost V 5 bases and J 4 bases; bases outside gene matches: 16. The CDR3 has 17 residues. CDR3 region: CASSHTEQPTGVYGYTF. For the CDR3, the DNA is TGTGCCAGCAGTCACACTGAACAGCCTACAGGGGTCTATGGCTACACCTTC.

The CDR3 sequence is CASSLEVRGEQYF. CDR3 DNA: TGTGCCAGCAGCTTAGAAGTAAGGGGGGAGCAGTACTTC. V is TRBV11-2 and J is TRBJ2-5, with D tentatively TRBD1 or TRBD2 (6 bases each). The ends were cut back, 0 bases at V and 11 bases at J, with 13 bases in the middle. Germline values: CDR1 SGHAT, CDR2 FQNNGV. CDR3 length: 13 amino acids. Filled out from reference TRBV11-2 and TRBJ2-5, the complete variable domain reads EAGVAQSPRYKIIEKRQSVAFWCNPISGHATLYWYQQILGQGPKLLIQFQNNGVVDDSQLPKDRFSAERLKGVDSTLKIQPAKLEDSAVYLCASSLEVRGEQYFGPGTRLLVL.

The chain employs TRBV20-1 and TRBJ2-7; 13 bases are a match to TRBD2. CDR1 is DFQATT, CDR2 SNEGSKA, per germline (reference sequence). The CDR3 consists of 16 residues. The V segment lost 6 bases and the J segment 6 bases; nucleotides outside the gene matches: 14. CDR3: CSAKTGTSGDWGEQYF. The CDR3 DNA reads as TGCAGTGCCAAGACCGGGACTAGCGGGGATTGGGGCGAGCAGTACTTC.

The chain employs TRBV7-8 and TRBJ2-3, with D perhaps being TRBD1 or TRBD2 (5 bases each). CDR1 SGHVS and CDR2 FQNEAQ come from the germline V gene. Trimming removed 5 bases from V and 3 bases from J, with 18 bases in between. The CDR3 loop spans 16 amino acids. DNA of the CDR3: TGTGCCAGCAGCCCCAGCTGGGGGAGTAGGACAGATACGCAGTATTTT. Translation gives CASSPSWGSRTDTQYF.

The chain combines TRBV20-1 with TRBJ2-1; TRBD2 aligns across 7 bases. V was pared by 3 bases and J by 3 bases, with 5 bases of the junction left unmatched. The CDR3 is 14 amino acids. Germline V gene data show CDR1 as DFQATT and CDR2 as SNEGSKA (reference sequence). The CDR3 region has the DNA TGCAGTGCTAGTCCTAGCGGTGACTACAATGAGCAGTTCTTC. This codes for CSASPSGDYNEQFF.

J is TRBJ2-1 and V is TRBV13; 9 bases align to TRBD1. J was trimmed by 2 bases and V by 9 bases; bases with no gene match: 11. The CDR3 has 16 residues. Germline CDR1 PRHDT, CDR2 FYEKMQ (reference sequence). The CDR3 DNA reads TGTGCCAGAGGTCGTCTAGGACAGGGGACCTACAATGAGCAGTTCTTC. This gives the protein CARGRLGQGTYNEQFF.

V gene TRBV6-5 combines with J gene TRBJ1-1; no clear D. V gave up 6 bases and J gave up 3 bases, with 11 bases separating them. Germline assignment: CDR1 MNHEY and CDR2 SVGAGI. The CDR3 totals 13 residues. The CDR3 here is CASRGPEYTEAFF. The CDR3 region has the DNA TGTGCCAGCAGAGGGCCTGAGTACACTGAAGCTTTCTTT.

This chain joins TRBV20-1 and TRBJ1-2; 8 bases align to TRBD1. CDR3 size: 13 residues. J gave up 8 bases and V 5 bases, and 10 bases lay outside the gene matches. Germline values: CDR1 DFQATT, CDR2 SNEGSKA (reference sequence). The CDR3 DNA reads TGCAGTGCTGCTACTGAACAGGGGGGGGGCTACACCTTC. Amino acids: CSAATEQGGGYTF.

This clonotype was picked up a small number of times. V gene TRBV20-1 combines with J gene TRBJ1-2; TRBD1 is a possible D gene (5 bases). V lost 2 bases and J 3 bases, leaving 10 bases between the germline ends. The CDR3 loop spans 13 amino acids. CDR1 is DFQATT, CDR2 SNEGSKA, per germline (reference sequence). The CDR3 nucleotides read TGCAGTGCTAGAATGGGGCGGGACTATGGCTACACCTTC. This codes for CSARMGRDYGYTF.

The chain links TRBV12-3 or TRBV12-4 to TRBJ2-3; possibly TRBD2 for D (5 bases). V lost 6 bases, J lost 4 bases, and 20 bases lay in between. The CDR3 is 16 amino acids. Here the CDR3 reads CASSYLMRGFSDTQYF. In DNA form, the CDR3 reads TGTGCCAGCAGCTACCTAATGAGAGGGTTCTCAGATACGCAGTATTTT.

A few counts support this clonotype. The gene calls are TRBV6-5 and TRBJ1-5; D not resolved. This CDR3 comprises 15 residues. With 5 bases removed from V and 3 bases from J, the gap between germline ends came to 14 bases. Per germline, CDR1 MNHEY and CDR2 SVGAGI. The CDR3 nucleotides read TGTGCCAGCAGTCTAGATAAGCAATCCAATCAGCCCCAGCATTTT. It yields the protein CASSLDKQSNQPQHF.

This clonotype was observed a handful of times. This chain joins TRBV15 and TRBJ2-5; D is unresolved. The CDR3 length is 15 residues. V was pared by 2 bases and J by 5 bases, with 15 bases between. CDR1 and CDR2 (germline): LNHNV, YYDKDF (reference sequence). The CDR3, as DNA: TGTGCCACCAGCAGATTGCCCCTGGTCGGGGAGACCCAGTACTTC. Protein sequence: CATSRLPLVGETQYF. The variable domain in full, completed from reference TRBV15 and TRBJ2-5, reads DAMVIQNPRYQVTQFGKPVTLSCSQTLNHNVMYWYQQKSSQAPKLLFHYYDKDFNNEADTPDNFQSRRPNTSFCFLDIRSPGLGDTAMYLCATSRLPLVGETQYFGPGTRLLVL.